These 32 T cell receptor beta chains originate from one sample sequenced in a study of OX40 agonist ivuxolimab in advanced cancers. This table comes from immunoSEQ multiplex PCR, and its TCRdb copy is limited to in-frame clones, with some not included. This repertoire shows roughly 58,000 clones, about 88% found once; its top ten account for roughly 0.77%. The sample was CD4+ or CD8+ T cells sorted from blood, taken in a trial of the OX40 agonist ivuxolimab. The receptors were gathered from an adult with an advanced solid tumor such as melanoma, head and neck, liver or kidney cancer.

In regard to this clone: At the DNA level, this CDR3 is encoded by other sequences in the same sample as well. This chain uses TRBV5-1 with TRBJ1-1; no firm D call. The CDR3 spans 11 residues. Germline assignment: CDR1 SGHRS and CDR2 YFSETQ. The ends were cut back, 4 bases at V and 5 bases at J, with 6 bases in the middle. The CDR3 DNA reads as TGCGCCAGCAGCCAAAATACTGAAGCTTTCTTT. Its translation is CASSQNTEAFF.

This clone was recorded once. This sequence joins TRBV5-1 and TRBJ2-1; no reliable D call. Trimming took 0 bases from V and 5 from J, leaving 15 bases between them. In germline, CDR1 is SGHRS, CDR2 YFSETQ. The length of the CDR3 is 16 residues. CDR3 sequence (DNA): TGCGCCAGCAGCTTGGGTGGGCAGAGAGCAAACAATGAGCAGTTCTTC. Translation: CASSLGGQRANNEQFF.

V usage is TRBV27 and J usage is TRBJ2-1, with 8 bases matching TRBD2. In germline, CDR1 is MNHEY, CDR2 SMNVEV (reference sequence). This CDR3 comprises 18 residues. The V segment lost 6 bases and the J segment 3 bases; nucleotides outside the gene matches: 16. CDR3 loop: CASRDTPYSGANYNEQFF. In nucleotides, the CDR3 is TGTGCCAGCAGGGACACCCCCTATAGCGGGGCAAACTACAATGAGCAGTTCTTC.

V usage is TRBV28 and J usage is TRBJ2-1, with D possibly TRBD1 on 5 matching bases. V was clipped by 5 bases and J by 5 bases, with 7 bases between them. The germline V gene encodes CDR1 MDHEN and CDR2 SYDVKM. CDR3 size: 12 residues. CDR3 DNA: TGTGCCAGCAGTGACAGAAACAATGAGCAGTTCTTC. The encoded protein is CASSDRNNEQFF.

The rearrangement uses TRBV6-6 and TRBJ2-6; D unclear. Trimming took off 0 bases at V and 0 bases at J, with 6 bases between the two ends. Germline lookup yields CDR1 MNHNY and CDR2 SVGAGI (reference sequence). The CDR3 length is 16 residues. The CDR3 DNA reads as TGTGCCAGCAGTTACTCAAGGATCTCTGGGGCCAACGTCCTGACTTTC. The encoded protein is CASSYSRISGANVLTF.

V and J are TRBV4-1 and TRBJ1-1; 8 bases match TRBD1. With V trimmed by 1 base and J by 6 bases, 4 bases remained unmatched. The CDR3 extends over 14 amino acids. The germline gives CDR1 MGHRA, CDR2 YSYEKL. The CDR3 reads CASSQVGTGAEAFF. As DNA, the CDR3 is TGCGCCAGCAGCCAAGTAGGGACAGGCGCTGAAGCTTTCTTT.

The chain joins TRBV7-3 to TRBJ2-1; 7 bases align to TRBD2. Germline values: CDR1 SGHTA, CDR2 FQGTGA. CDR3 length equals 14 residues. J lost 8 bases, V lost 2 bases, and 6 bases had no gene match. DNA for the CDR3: TGTGCCAGCAGCTTAGCGGGAGTTGTCTATGAGCAGTTCTTC. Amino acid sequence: CASSLAGVVYEQFF.

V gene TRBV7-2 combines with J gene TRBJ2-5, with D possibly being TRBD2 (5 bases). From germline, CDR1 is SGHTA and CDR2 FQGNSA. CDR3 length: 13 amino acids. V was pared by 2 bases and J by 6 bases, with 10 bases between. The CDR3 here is CASSLNRDKTQYF. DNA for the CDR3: TGTGCCAGCAGCTTAAACCGGGATAAGACCCAGTACTTC.

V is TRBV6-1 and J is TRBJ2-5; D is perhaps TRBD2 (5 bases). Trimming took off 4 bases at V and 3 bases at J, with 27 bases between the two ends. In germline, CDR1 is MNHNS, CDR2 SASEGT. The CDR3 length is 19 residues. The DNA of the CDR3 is TGTGCCAGCAGTGTCCGGAGAGGGATAACAGCGAGCAAAGAAGAGACCCAGTACTTC. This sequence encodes CASSVRRGITASKEETQYF.

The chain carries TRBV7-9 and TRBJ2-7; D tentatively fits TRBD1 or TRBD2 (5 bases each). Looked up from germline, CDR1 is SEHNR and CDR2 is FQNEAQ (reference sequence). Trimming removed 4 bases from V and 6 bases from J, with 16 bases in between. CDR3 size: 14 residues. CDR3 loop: CASSSWGTPGEQYF. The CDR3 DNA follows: TGTGCCAGCAGCTCCTGGGGGACCCCCGGCGAGCAGTACTTC.

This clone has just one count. CDR3 residues: CARSPRTSGHEQYF. The DNA of the CDR3 is TGTGCCAGAAGCCCCCGGACTAGCGGCCACGAGCAGTACTTC. The V call is TRBV5-3, the J call TRBJ2-7; 10 bases fit TRBD2. TRBV5-3 is designated an ORF whose function remains uncertain. Trimming cost V 4 bases and J 5 bases; bases outside gene matches: 6. The CDR3 sequence is 14 residues long.

The CDR3 spells CASSLWGPEKPLHF. The CDR3 DNA is TGTGCCAGCAGTTTATGGGGGCCGGAAAAACCCCTCCACTTT. The gene calls are TRBV28 and TRBJ1-6, with D possibly being TRBD1 (5 bases). CDR3 length equals 14 residues. The V end lost 0 bases, the J end lost 12 bases, and 12 bases lay between the germline ends. Looked up from germline, CDR1 is MDHEN and CDR2 is SYDVKM.

CDR3 in DNA: TGTGCCAGCAGCCCCCTAGCAGCTAGCACAGATACGCAGTATTTT. This gives the protein CASSPLAASTDTQYF. The rearrangement links TRBV6-5 to TRBJ2-3; D might be TRBD2 (5 bases). The CDR3 loop spans 15 amino acids. V shed 6 bases and J shed 0 bases, with 13 bases lying between them. Germline V gene lookup returns CDR1 MNHEY and CDR2 SVGAGI.

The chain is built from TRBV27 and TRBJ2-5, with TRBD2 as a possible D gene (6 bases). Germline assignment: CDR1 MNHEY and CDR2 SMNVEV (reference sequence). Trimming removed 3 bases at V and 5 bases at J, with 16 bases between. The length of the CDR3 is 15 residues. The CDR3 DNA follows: TGTGCCAGCAGTTTTTGGAGGGCCGAGGGTGAGACCCAGTACTTC. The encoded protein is CASSFWRAEGETQYF.

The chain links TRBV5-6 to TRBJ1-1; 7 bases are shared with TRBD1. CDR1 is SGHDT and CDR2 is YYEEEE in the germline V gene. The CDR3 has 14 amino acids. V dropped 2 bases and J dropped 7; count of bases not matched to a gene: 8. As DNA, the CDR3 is TGTGCCAGCAGCTTTGGCTTGGACAGGCGTGAAGCTTTCTTT. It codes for CASSFGLDRREAFF. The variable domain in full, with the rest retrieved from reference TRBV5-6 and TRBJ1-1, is DAGVTQSPTHLIKTRGQQVTLRCSPKSGHDTVSWYQQALGQGPQFIFQYYEEEERQRGNFPDRFSGHQFPNYSSELNVNALLLGDSALYLCASSFGLDRREAFFGQGTRLTVV.

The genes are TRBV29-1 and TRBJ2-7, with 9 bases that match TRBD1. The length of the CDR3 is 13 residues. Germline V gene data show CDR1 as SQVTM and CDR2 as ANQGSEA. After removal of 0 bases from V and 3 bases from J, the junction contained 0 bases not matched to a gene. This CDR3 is CSVEEGQGYEQYF. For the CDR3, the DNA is TGCAGCGTTGAAGAGGGACAGGGCTACGAGCAGTACTTC.

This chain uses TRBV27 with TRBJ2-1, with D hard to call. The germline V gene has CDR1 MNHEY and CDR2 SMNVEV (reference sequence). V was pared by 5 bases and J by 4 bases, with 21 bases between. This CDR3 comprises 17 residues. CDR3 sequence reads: CASSPRVPGWGYNEQFF. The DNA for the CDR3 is TGTGCCAGCAGTCCCCGGGTCCCCGGGTGGGGTTACAATGAGCAGTTCTTC.

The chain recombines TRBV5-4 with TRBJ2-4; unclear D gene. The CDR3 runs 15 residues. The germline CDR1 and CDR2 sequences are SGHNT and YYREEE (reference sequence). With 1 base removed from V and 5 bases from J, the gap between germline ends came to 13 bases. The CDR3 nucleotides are TGTGCCAGCAGCTTGTCTTTCAATTCTCAAAACATTCAGTACTTC. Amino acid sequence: CASSLSFNSQNIQYF.

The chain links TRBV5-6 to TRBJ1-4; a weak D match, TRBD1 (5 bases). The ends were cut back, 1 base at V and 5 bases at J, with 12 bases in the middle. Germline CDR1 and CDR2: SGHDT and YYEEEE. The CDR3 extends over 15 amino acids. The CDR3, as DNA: TGTGCCAGCAGCTTGTGGCAGGGCGCAAATGAAAAACTGTTTTTT. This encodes CASSLWQGANEKLFF.

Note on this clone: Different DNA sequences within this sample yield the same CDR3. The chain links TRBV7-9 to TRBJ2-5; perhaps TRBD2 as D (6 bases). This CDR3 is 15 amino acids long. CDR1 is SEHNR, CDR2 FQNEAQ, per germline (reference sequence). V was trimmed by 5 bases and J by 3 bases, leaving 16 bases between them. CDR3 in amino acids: CASSLQPGVEETQYF. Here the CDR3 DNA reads TGTGCCAGCAGCCTACAACCGGGGGTGGAAGAGACCCAGTACTTC.

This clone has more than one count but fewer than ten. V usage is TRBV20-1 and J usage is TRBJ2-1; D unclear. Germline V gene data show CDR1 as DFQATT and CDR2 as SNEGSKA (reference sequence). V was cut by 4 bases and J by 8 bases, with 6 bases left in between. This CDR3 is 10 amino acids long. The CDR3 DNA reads TGCAGTGCTAAAGAGGATGAGCAGTTCTTC. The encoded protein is CSAKEDEQFF.

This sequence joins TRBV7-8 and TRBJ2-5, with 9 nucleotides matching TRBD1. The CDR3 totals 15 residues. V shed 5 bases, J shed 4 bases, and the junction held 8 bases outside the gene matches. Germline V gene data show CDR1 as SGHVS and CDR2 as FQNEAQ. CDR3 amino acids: CASSPPGTGTETQYF. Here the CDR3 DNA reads TGTGCCAGCAGCCCCCCCGGGACAGGGACAGAGACCCAGTACTTC.

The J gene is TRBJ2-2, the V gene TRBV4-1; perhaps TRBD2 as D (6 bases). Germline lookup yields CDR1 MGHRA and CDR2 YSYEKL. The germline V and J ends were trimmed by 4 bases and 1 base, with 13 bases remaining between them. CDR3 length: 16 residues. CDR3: CASSLWTGLNTGELFF. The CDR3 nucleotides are TGCGCCAGCAGCCTATGGACGGGACTGAACACCGGGGAGCTGTTTTTT.

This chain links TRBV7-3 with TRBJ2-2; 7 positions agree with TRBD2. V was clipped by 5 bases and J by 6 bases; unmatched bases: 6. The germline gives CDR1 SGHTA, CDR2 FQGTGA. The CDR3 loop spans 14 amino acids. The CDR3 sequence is CASSPGGGAGELFF. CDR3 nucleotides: TGTGCCAGCAGCCCGGGAGGAGGGGCCGGGGAGCTGTTTTTT.

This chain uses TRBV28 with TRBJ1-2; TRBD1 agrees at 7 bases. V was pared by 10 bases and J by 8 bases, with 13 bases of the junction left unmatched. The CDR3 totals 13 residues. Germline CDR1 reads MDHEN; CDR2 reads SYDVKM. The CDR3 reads CATTSTGAGGYTF. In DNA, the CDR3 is TGTGCCACCACCTCAACAGGGGCCGGGGGCTACACCTTC.

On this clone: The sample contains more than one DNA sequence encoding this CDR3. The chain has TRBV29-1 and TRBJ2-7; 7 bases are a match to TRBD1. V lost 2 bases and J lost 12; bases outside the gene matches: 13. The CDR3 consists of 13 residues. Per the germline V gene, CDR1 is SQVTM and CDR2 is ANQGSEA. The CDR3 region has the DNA TGCAGCGTTGAATCTCCGGGACAGCGAGTTGTGTACTTC. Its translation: CSVESPGQRVVYF.

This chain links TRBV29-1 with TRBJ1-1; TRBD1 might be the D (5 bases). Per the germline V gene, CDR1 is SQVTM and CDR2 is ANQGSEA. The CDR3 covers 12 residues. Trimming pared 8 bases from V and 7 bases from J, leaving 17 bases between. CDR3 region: CSTGSGQDEAFF. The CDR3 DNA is TGCAGCACCGGTTCAGGGCAGGATGAAGCTTTCTTT.

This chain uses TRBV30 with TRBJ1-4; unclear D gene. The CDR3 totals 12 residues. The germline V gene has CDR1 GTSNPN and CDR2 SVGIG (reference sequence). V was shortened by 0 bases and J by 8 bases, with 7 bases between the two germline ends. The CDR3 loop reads CAWSVLSEKLFF. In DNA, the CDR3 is TGTGCCTGGAGTGTACTTTCCGAAAAACTGTTTTTT.

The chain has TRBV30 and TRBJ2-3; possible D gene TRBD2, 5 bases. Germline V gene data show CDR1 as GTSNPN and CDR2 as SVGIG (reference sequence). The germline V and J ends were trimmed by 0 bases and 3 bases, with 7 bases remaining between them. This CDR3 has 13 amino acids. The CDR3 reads CAWSVRGTDTQYF. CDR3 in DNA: TGTGCCTGGAGTGTACGGGGAACAGATACGCAGTATTTT.

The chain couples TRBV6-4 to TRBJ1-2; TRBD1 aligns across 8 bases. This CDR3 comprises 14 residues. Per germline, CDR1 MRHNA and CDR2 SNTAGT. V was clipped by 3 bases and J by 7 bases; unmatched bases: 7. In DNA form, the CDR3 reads TGTGCCAGCAGTGATGAACAGGGGGTTGGTGGCTACACCTTC. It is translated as CASSDEQGVGGYTF.

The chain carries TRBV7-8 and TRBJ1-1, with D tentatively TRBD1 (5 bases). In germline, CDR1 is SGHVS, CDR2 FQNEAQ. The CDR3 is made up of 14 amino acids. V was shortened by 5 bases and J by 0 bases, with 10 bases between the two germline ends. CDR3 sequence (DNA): TGTGCCAGCAGCCCGGGACGGCTGAACACTGAAGCTTTCTTT. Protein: CASSPGRLNTEAFF. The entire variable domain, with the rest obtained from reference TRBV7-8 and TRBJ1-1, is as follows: GAGVSQSPRYKVAKRGQDVALRCDPISGHVSLFWYQQALGQGPEFLTYFQNEAQLDKSGLPSDRFFAERPEGSVSTLKIQRTQQEDSAVYLCASSPGRLNTEAFFGQGTRLTVV.

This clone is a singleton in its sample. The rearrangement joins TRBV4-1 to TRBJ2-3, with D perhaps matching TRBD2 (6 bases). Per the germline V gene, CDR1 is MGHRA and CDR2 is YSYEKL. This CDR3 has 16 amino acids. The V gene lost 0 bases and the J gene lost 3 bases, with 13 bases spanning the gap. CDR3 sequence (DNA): TGCGCCAGCAGCCAAGAGGGAGGTGCAAGAACAGATACGCAGTATTTT. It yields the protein CASSQEGGARTDTQYF.